This TCR beta chain was documented in a study of tumor-infiltrating lymphocytes in primary liver carcinoma. Study at large: Ranging in age from 30 to 69 years, the patients were men and women. Roughly 3.65 to 7.5 million productive TCRbeta reads were obtained per sample, with similar numbers across tissue types.

In addition to blood RNA drawn from unsorted whole blood, germline DNA was extracted. V was shortened by 4 bases and J by 1 base, with 8 bases between the two germline ends. CDR1 and CDR2 (germline): LNHDA, SQIVND (reference sequence). The CDR3 loop spans 13 amino acids. From roughly 470 ng total RNA, TCR beta cDNA was generated with a primer in the constant region. Each TCR beta library was derived from three nested multiplex PCR rounds that employed slightly modified ARM-PCR. The first two PCR rounds used TRBV1-TRBV30 primers with a Cbeta primer, roughly 10 cycles each. A single record per CDR3 protein comes from TCRdb applying MiXCR to the multiplex PCR reads. The table has fewer than 350,000 distinct CDR3 sequences, about 61% seen once; the top ten hold roughly 6.5%. Study conclusions and caveats: Tumor top-250-clone fractions significantly exceeded those of blood (p = 0.039). Bulk unsorted samples prevented comparison of CD4+ and CD8+ repertoires.

Of note for this clonotype: Its antigen remains unknown.

Sequenced material: peripheral blood. The origin of this receptor is a man between 35 and 55 years old with primary liver carcinoma and hepatitis B virus infection. This chain links TRBV19 with TRBJ2-7; a weak D match, TRBD1 (5 bases). CDR3: CASSKDNSYEQYF. In DNA form, the CDR3 reads TGTGCCAGTAGTAAGGACAATTCCTACGAGCAGTACTTC.